This T cell receptor beta chain appears in the sequencing data of a study of T cells in Graves' hyperthyroidism and ophthalmopathy. Template material for amplifying TCR beta CDR3 regions consisted of RNA transcripts. HTBI primers drove first-round RT-PCR of the TCR CDR3. TCRdb recomputed calls from the multiplex PCR reads with MiXCR, one row per CDR3 protein. The data show 490,000 or so distinct CDR3 sequences, around 50% seen once. The V and J ends lost 5 bases and 6 bases respectively, with 17 bases between them. The CDR3 spans 14 residues. The V gene's germline CDR1 is SGHTA and CDR2 FQGNSA. This clonotype was counted between two and nine times.

The receptor comes from an adult woman with Graves' disease, either hyperthyroidism or ophthalmopathy (not recorded which). The sequencing input was peripheral blood or thyroid tissue (not recorded which). The chain is built from TRBV7-2 and TRBJ2-7; D not resolved. For the CDR3, the DNA is TGTGCCAGCAGCCCTCCTTGGAGTGGCTCCGAGCAGTACTTC. Its protein product is CASSPPWSGSEQYF. The full variable domain, completed using reference TRBV7-2 and TRBJ2-7, is GAGVSQSPSNKVTEKGKDVELRCDPISGHTALYWYRQSLGQGLEFLIYFQGNSAPDKSGLPSDRFSAERTGGSVSTLTIQRTQQEDSAVYLCASSPPWSGSEQYFGPGTRLTVT.